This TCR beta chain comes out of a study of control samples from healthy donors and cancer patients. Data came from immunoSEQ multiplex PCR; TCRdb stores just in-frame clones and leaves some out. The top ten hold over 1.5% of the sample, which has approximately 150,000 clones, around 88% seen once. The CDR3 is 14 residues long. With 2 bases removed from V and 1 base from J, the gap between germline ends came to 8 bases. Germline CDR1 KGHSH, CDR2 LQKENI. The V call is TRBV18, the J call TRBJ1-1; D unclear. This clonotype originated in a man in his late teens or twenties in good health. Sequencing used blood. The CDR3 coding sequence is TGTGCCAGCTCACCATCAACCGGGAACACTGAAGCTTTCTTT. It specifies CASSPSTGNTEAFF.